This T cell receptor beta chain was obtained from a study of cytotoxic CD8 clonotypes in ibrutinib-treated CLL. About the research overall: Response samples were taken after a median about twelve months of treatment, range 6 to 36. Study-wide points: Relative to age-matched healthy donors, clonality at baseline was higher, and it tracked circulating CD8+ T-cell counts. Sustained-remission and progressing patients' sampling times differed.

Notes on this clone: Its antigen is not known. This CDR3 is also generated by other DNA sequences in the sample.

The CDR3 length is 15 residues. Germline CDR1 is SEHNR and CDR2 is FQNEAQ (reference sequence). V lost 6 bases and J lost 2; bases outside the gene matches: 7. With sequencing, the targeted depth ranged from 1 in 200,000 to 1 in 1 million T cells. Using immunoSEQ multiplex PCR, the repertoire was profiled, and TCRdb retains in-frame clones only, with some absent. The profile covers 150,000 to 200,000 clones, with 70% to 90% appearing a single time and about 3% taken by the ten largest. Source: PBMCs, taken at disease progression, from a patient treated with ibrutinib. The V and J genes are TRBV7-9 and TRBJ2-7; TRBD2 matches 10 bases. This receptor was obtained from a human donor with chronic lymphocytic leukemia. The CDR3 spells CASSLRAGGPYEQYF. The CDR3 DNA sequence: TGTGCCAGCAGTTTAAGAGCGGGAGGGCCCTACGAGCAGTACTTC.